This T cell receptor beta chain was captured in a study of blood T cell repertoires in COVID-19 (dated by TCRdb to about 2020). Regarding the complete study: The collaborator samples originated in the United States, Italy and Spain and spanned the acute and convalescent phases of COVID-19. The material from the prospective study consisted of cDNA or gDNA derived from T cells, B-cell-depleted T cells, or PBMCs. Subjects who had been exposed to COVID-19, were actively infected with it, or had recovered from it provided the deeply sampled blood TCRbeta repertoires that made up the dataset. The repertoires were released in a freely available public database intended as a resource for research on the immune response to SARS-CoV-2. The samples were drawn from the first 160 participants of the ongoing ImmuneRACE study and from 950 to 1,500 subjects provided by 6 global collaborators. The sample metadata nearly always contained a de-identified subject ID, COVID-19 status, age in years and sex. HLA class I and class II types, where available, came from metadata supplied by the sample provider rather than from assay-based typing.

TCRbeta CDR3 regions were amplified from genomic DNA by means of the immunoSEQ Assay, a bias-controlled multiplex PCR. Concerning the study's data processing: Nucleated cell counts per sample were estimated from amplification of reference gene primers within the assay. Sequence reads were collapsed and filtered to measure the absolute abundance of every unique TCRbeta CDR3 rearrangement. For each sample, productive Simpson clonality was calculated as the square root of Simpson's diversity index over productive rearrangements. TCRdb re-hosts the immuneACCESS table, in-frame sequences only. Its copies lack some clones; in the studies checked, an unresolved V gene accounts for under half of them, and the cause for the rest is not known. V, J and clone size are those of that table, while D and trimming were read from the DNA. For this sample the table gives a few hundred thousand clones, of which approximately 80% were detected only once. Of the sample, about 4% falls within the top ten clones.

Enrolling through a virtual design, the prospective study's participants ranged in age from roughly 18 to 89 years and lived across 20 to 30 United States geographic areas. To assign participants to cohorts, the prospective study relied on clinical history that participants themselves reported in a screening survey and a study questionnaire. Each participant in the prospective study had whole blood, serum and a nasopharyngeal or oropharyngeal swab collected by mobile phlebotomists. Additional blood draws and questionnaires over an approximately two-month period could optionally be provided by prospective study participants. Prospective study blood samples were shipped either frozen or at room temperature before DNA extraction. Germline trimming amounts to 4 bases on V and 8 bases on J, with 3 as the count of junction bases outside the gene matches. The CDR3 contains 14 residues, cysteine and phenylalanine counted. Solely the CDR3 DNA is kept, with 42 bases framed from the first base. The germline V gene encodes CDR1 SEHNR and CDR2 FQNEAQ (reference sequence).

On this clone: Its antigen specificity is not known. No base-level quality is on record; no much larger clone is a single base apart.

Overall study results and their limits: The quantity of clinical and demographic metadata differed by source and by participant and was supplied without curation.

This clonotype was sampled from a man between 25 and 39 years old with acute COVID-19. Sequenced material: PBMCs or T cells enriched from blood (not recorded which). The chain is encoded by TRBV7-9 joined to TRBJ1-4; 11 junctional bases match TRBD1. The CDR3 in this case is CASSSGQGVEKLFF. In nucleotides, the sequence is TGTGCCAGCAGCTCGGGACAGGGGGTCGAAAAACTGTTTTTT.